This T cell receptor (beta chain) was identified in a study of blood T cell repertoires in COVID-19. In the original processing: Reference gene primers were amplified, and this amplification served to estimate nucleated cell counts. Repertoires were generated with immunoSEQ multiplex PCR, while TCRdb's copy carries only in-frame clones and drops some. V, J and clone size derive from that table, while D and trimming were established from the DNA sequence. Found here are over 200,000 clones, approximately 82% of them singletons; the top ten hold approximately 15%. The participants were between roughly 18 and 90 years old and came from roughly 24 US areas. Participant-reported clinical history was the basis for cohort assignment. CDR1 is SGHAT, CDR2 FQNNGV, per germline. The CDR3 loop spans 13 amino acids. The V end was cut by 2 bases, the J end by 4 bases, with 7 bases between.

The specimen was PBMCs or T cells enriched from blood (not recorded which). V is TRBV11-2 and J is TRBJ2-3; D gene ambiguous. The sequence came from a man aged 35-49 years who had recovered from COVID-19. The CDR3 DNA is TGTGCCAGCAGCTTACAGGTCCCAGATACGCAGTATTTT. Translated: CASSLQVPDTQYF. The full variable domain, with the rest looked up from reference TRBV11-2 and TRBJ2-3, is EAGVAQSPRYKIIEKRQSVAFWCNPISGHATLYWYQQILGQGPKLLIQFQNNGVVDDSQLPKDRFSAERLKGVDSTLKIQPAKLEDSAVYLCASSLQVPDTQYFGPGTRLTVL.